These 14 T cell receptor beta chains share one sample of origin, sequenced in a study of blood T cells in healthy people across ages. PCR was performed a second time for about 7 to 11 cycles using a sample-barcoded 5' primer and a J-beta primer mix. TCRdb itself ran the 5' RACE reads through MiXCR, one entry per CDR3 protein. The sample records approximately 770,000 distinct CDR3 sequences, over 45% being singletons. Sequenced material: blood. These receptors were collected from a man in his thirties or forties in good health.

The rearrangement links TRBV7-9 to TRBJ2-3; 7 bases line up with TRBD2. Germline CDR1 reads SEHNR; CDR2 reads FQNEAQ (reference sequence). This CDR3 is built from 14 residues. After removal of 4 bases from V and 11 bases from J, the junction contained 12 bases not matched to a gene. The CDR3 DNA is TGTGCCAGCAGCTCGGTCGGGGGGTTTCCTTTGCAGTATTTT. Its protein is CASSSVGGFPLQYF.

The chain carries TRBV20-1 and TRBJ2-1; D assignment may be TRBD1 or TRBD2 (5 bases each). Trimming took off 5 bases at V and 15 bases at J, with 20 bases between the two ends. CDR3 size: 12 residues. The germline V gene encodes CDR1 DFQATT and CDR2 SNEGSKA (reference sequence). This chain's CDR3 is CSASPPGRGAFF. The CDR3 DNA reads as TGCAGTGCTTCCCCACCCGGACGAGGGGCGTTCTTC.

CDR3 in amino acids: CASSPPGGGPDTQYF. CDR3 nucleotide sequence: TGTGCCAGCAGCCCGCCAGGGGGGGGGCCAGATACGCAGTATTTT. The chain combines TRBV7-9 with TRBJ2-3; possibly TRBD1 or TRBD2 for D (7 bases each). Germline lookup yields CDR1 SEHNR and CDR2 FQNEAQ (reference sequence). Trimming removed 5 bases at V and 4 bases at J, with 16 bases between. The CDR3 is 15 amino acids.

This clonotype was seen a few times. The rearrangement uses TRBV28 and TRBJ2-7; D is uncertain. Trimming shortened V by 3 bases and J by 3 bases, and 6 bases separated the two germline ends. CDR3 length equals 12 residues. Germline-derived CDR1 and CDR2 are MDHEN and SYDVKM. The CDR3 nucleotides are TGTGCCAGCAGTTTTGCCATCTACGAGCAGTACTTC. This translates into CASSFAIYEQYF.

A few counts support this clonotype. The chain combines TRBV5-1 with TRBJ2-5, with 7 bases fitting TRBD1. The J segment lost 5 bases and the V segment lost 2 bases, leaving 6 bases of the junction unmatched. The CDR3 contains 14 residues. The germline V gene has CDR1 SGHRS and CDR2 YFSETQ. In DNA, the CDR3 is TGCGCCAGCAGCTTTACAGGGGAACCGGAGACCCAGTACTTC. Translation: CASSFTGEPETQYF.

This chain uses TRBV7-2 with TRBJ2-1; D may be TRBD2 (5 bases). The CDR3 length is 15 residues. V gave up 3 bases and J gave up 6 bases, with 15 bases separating them. CDR1 SGHTA and CDR2 FQGNSA come from the germline V gene. DNA for the CDR3: TGTGCCAGCAGCTTTCGCCAAGCGGTGGGCAATGAGCAGTTCTTC. It encodes CASSFRQAVGNEQFF.

This clonotype was counted between two and nine times. The chain uses TRBV10-3 and TRBJ2-5, with 10 positions matching TRBD2. Germline values: CDR1 ENHRY, CDR2 SYGVKD. Trimming removed 10 bases from V and 2 bases from J; junction bases left unmatched: 7. The CDR3 runs to 14 residues. CDR3: CATNRLAGQETQYF. The CDR3 region has the DNA TGTGCCACTAACCGACTAGCGGGTCAAGAGACCCAGTACTTC.

V gene TRBV6-1 combines with J gene TRBJ1-5; 10 nucleotides align to TRBD1. CDR1 is MNHNS and CDR2 is SASEGT in the germline V gene. The V and J ends lost 8 bases and 6 bases, in that order; junction bases with no gene match: 7. The CDR3 extends over 14 amino acids. The CDR3 protein is CASSGTGVTQPQHF. CDR3 nucleotide sequence: TGTGCCAGCTCCGGGACAGGGGTTACTCAGCCCCAGCATTTT.

This sequence joins TRBV5-6 and TRBJ1-6; no clear D gene. CDR3 length: 13 residues. Germline V CDR1 and CDR2: SGHDT, YYEEEE. The V gene lost 0 bases and the J gene lost 11 bases, with 9 bases spanning the gap. The CDR3 region is CASSLEGLPPLHF. The CDR3 region has the DNA TGTGCCAGCAGCTTGGAAGGGTTGCCACCCCTCCACTTT.

The V and J genes are TRBV29-1 and TRBJ1-1, with unresolved D. The V end lost 3 bases, the J end lost 3 bases, and 11 bases lay between the germline ends. The CDR3 is 13 amino acids. Per the germline V gene, CDR1 is SQVTM and CDR2 is ANQGSEA. The CDR3, as DNA: TGCAGCGTTGAGGGGATCAGTTACACTGAAGCTTTCTTT. Translating gives CSVEGISYTEAFF.

This rearrangement joins TRBV2 to TRBJ2-7; 8 nucleotides align to TRBD1. The CDR3 length is 15 residues. V gave up 4 bases and J gave up 2 bases; unmatched junction bases: 7. The V gene's germline CDR1 is SNHLY and CDR2 FYNNEI. The CDR3 protein is CASSGRDRPTYEQYF. The CDR3 DNA reads TGTGCCAGCAGTGGCCGGGACAGGCCTACCTACGAGCAGTACTTC.

In this sample, this clonotype turned up a few times. CDR3 region: CASSYSGQGTQPQHF. Here the CDR3 DNA reads TGTGCCAGCAGTTACTCAGGGCAGGGAACCCAGCCCCAGCATTTT. The chain uses TRBV6-5 and TRBJ1-5; possibly TRBD1 for D (5 bases). Germline assignment: CDR1 MNHEY and CDR2 SVGAGI. The CDR3 runs to 15 residues. Trimming stripped 0 bases from V and 7 bases from J, with 13 bases between.

The chain carries TRBV7-6 and TRBJ1-6, with 11 bases identical to TRBD1. The CDR3 is made up of 15 amino acids. The junction had 3 bases not matched to a gene; V was cut back by 4 bases and J by 7 bases. Germline V gene lookup returns CDR1 SGHVS and CDR2 FNYEAQ. CDR3 DNA: TGTGCCAGCAGCTCAGGGACAGGGGGAAATTCACCCCTCCACTTT. Translated: CASSSGTGGNSPLHF.

This rearrangement joins TRBV6-2 or TRBV6-3 to TRBJ2-5, with D possibly being TRBD2 (5 bases). Trimming cost V 4 bases and J 2 bases, with 26 bases left between them. CDR1 and CDR2 (germline): MNHEY, SVGEGT. The CDR3 spans 19 residues. CDR3 amino acids: CASSLPTDFHLGWQETQYF. CDR3 DNA: TGTGCCAGCAGTTTACCGACGGACTTCCATCTGGGGTGGCAAGAGACCCAGTACTTC.